Below are 17 T cell receptor beta chains sequenced from a single sample in a study of control samples from healthy donors and cancer patients. Sequencing used immunoSEQ multiplex PCR; TCRdb keeps in-frame clones, though not all of them. The sample includes around 94,000 clones, over 85% of them seen just once. Sample: blood. These receptors all come from a woman aged 25 to 39 in good health.

The chain is built from TRBV16 and TRBJ2-5; D is possibly TRBD1 or TRBD2 (5 bases each). Germline values: CDR1 KGHSY, CDR2 FQNENV. The CDR3 extends over 15 amino acids. The V end lost 2 bases, the J end lost 2 bases, and 12 bases lay between the germline ends. In nucleotides, the CDR3 is TGTGCCAGCAGCCAAGGGGACCGGATGCAAGAGACCCAGTACTTC. It yields the protein CASSQGDRMQETQYF.

The chain's CDR3 is CATSRVSTDQETQYF. The CDR3 nucleotides read TGTGCCACCAGCAGAGTCTCGACAGACCAAGAGACCCAGTACTTC. The chain combines TRBV15 with TRBJ2-5, with a possible D match to TRBD1 (5 bases). Germline assignment: CDR1 LNHNV and CDR2 YYDKDF (reference sequence). This CDR3 spans 15 amino acids. V was shortened by 1 base and J by 0 bases, with 9 bases between the two germline ends.

The V call is TRBV9, the J call TRBJ2-7; tentatively, D is TRBD2 (6 bases). Trimming pared 3 bases from V and 5 bases from J, leaving 15 bases between. The CDR3 length is 14 residues. CDR1 SGDLS and CDR2 YYNGEE come from the germline V gene. CDR3 coding DNA: TGTGCCAGCAGCGCCGGGGGACCCGGCAACGAGCAGTACTTC. This encodes CASSAGGPGNEQYF. Full variable domain (rest looked up from reference TRBV9 and TRBJ2-7): DSGVTQTPKHLITATGQRVTLRCSPRSGDLSVYWYQQSLDQGLQFLIQYYNGEERAKGNILERFSAQQFPDLHSELNLSSLELGDSALYFCASSAGGPGNEQYFGPGTRLTVT.

In this sample, this clone turned up once. The chain carries TRBV12-3 or TRBV12-4 and TRBJ1-3, with D unresolved. The V end was cut by 4 bases, the J end by 9 bases, with 13 bases between. The CDR3 consists of 13 residues. The CDR3 protein is CASSSGQAVTIYF. The CDR3 DNA follows: TGTGCCAGCAGTTCGGGTCAGGCGGTCACCATATATTTT.

The V gene is TRBV6-5, the J gene TRBJ2-5; D call uncertain. The germline CDR1 and CDR2 sequences are MNHEY and SVGAGI. V gave up 0 bases and J gave up 2 bases, with 7 bases separating them. This CDR3 spans 14 amino acids. CDR3 region: CASSYSTEQETQYF. As DNA, the CDR3 is TGTGCCAGCAGTTACTCGACTGAGCAAGAGACCCAGTACTTC.

The chain couples TRBV15 to TRBJ2-7; D is ambiguous. V was trimmed by 1 base and J by 3 bases, leaving 4 bases between them. Germline CDR1 is LNHNV and CDR2 is YYDKDF (reference sequence). The CDR3 runs 12 residues. This CDR3 is CATSRGHYEQYF. The CDR3 bases are TGTGCCACCAGCAGAGGGCACTACGAGCAGTACTTC.

This clone was seen a single time. The CDR3, as DNA: TGTGCCAGCAGCAAAGGACTGGCAGGGGGTTATTGGCAGCCCCAGCATTTT. It encodes CASSKGLAGGYWQPQHF. The chain employs TRBV21-1 and TRBJ1-5; the DNA was not compared with TRBD1, the D call given in the table. TRBV21-1 is tagged as a pseudogene. The CDR3 is 17 amino acids.

The chain joins TRBV3-1 (or the pseudogene TRBV3-2) to TRBJ1-4; D is unclear. From germline, CDR1 is LGHDT and CDR2 YNNKEL (reference sequence). Trimming took 0 bases from V and 0 from J, leaving 5 bases between them. The CDR3 is 15 amino acids. CDR3 sequence reads: CASSQDLATNEKLFF. The CDR3 DNA reads TGTGCCAGCAGCCAAGATCTTGCAACTAATGAAAAACTGTTTTTT.

This sequence joins TRBV6-4 and TRBJ2-1, with D uncertain. The CDR3 extends over 13 amino acids. The V end was cut by 6 bases, the J end by 1 base, with 7 bases between. CDR1 MRHNA and CDR2 SNTAGT come from the germline V gene. The CDR3 here is CASSSSSYNEQFF. The CDR3 DNA reads as TGTGCCAGCAGCTCCAGTTCCTACAATGAGCAGTTCTTC.

This clone was found once. The same CDR3 arises from other DNA sequences in this sample as well. The rearrangement joins TRBV24-1 to TRBJ1-2; D gene unclear. The CDR3 runs 13 residues. Trimming took 4 bases from V and 5 from J, leaving 10 bases between them. Looked up from germline, CDR1 is KGHDR and CDR2 is SFDVKD. The CDR3: CATSDPSGYGYTF. CDR3 sequence (DNA): TGTGCCACCAGTGACCCCTCGGGGTATGGCTACACCTTC.

The gene calls are TRBV7-9 and TRBJ2-1, with D possibly being TRBD1 or TRBD2 (6 bases each). V gave up 1 base and J gave up 6 bases, with 16 bases separating them. CDR3 length: 16 amino acids. Germline V gene data show CDR1 as SEHNR and CDR2 as FQNEAQ (reference sequence). The CDR3 region is CASSLVLGGPVNEQFF. CDR3 DNA: TGTGCCAGCAGCTTAGTACTTGGGGGGCCCGTCAATGAGCAGTTCTTC.

This chain links TRBV18 with TRBJ2-6; a weak D match, TRBD1 (6 bases). In germline, CDR1 is KGHSH, CDR2 LQKENI. V was trimmed by 1 base and J by 2 bases, leaving 18 bases between them. CDR3 length: 19 residues. The CDR3 DNA is TGTGCCAGCTCACCACTAGTGGCGGCAGGGACAACTGGGGCCAACGTCCTGACTTTC. This encodes CASSPLVAAGTTGANVLTF.

In this sample, this clone turned up a few times. The chain uses TRBV5-4 and TRBJ2-7, with TRBD2 matching over 10 bases. CDR1 and CDR2 (germline): SGHNT, YYREEE (reference sequence). The J segment lost 5 bases and the V segment lost 4 bases, leaving 9 bases of the junction unmatched. This CDR3 contains 15 residues. This CDR3 reads CASSPYGLAGDEQYF. CDR3 sequence (DNA): TGTGCCAGCAGCCCATACGGGCTAGCGGGAGACGAGCAGTACTTC.

The V gene is TRBV15, the J gene TRBJ1-5; D not certain. This CDR3 is 13 amino acids long. The germline V and J ends were trimmed by 3 bases and 4 bases, with 7 bases remaining between them. Per germline, CDR1 LNHNV and CDR2 YYDKDF (reference sequence). The CDR3 reads CATSRSRNQPQHF. In DNA form, the CDR3 reads TGTGCCACCAGCAGGTCCAGAAATCAGCCCCAGCATTTT.

The chain uses TRBV19 and TRBJ2-7, with D perhaps matching TRBD2 (6 bases). V lost 6 bases and J lost 0, with 15 bases in between. Germline CDR1 reads LNHDA; CDR2 reads SQIVND (reference sequence). This CDR3 region has 15 residues. In DNA, the CDR3 is TGTGCCAGTAGCATTACTAGCAGAAGCTCCTACGAGCAGTACTTC. It is translated as CASSITSRSSYEQYF.

This sequence joins TRBV7-6 and TRBJ2-5; D may be TRBD1 or TRBD2 (5 bases each). The V end was cut by 4 bases, the J end by 5 bases, with 17 bases between. Germline CDR1 and CDR2: SGHVS and FNYEAQ. The CDR3 covers 15 residues. The CDR3 DNA is TGTGCCAGCAGCTCTTCCGGGGCCTCCGGGGAGACCCAGTACTTC. It is translated as CASSSSGASGETQYF. Variable domain in full (rest from reference TRBV7-6 and TRBJ2-5): GAGVSQSPRYKVTKRGQDVALRCDPISGHVSLYWYRQALGQGPEFLTYFNYEAQQDKSGLPNDRFSAERPEGSISTLTIQRTEQRDSAMYRCASSSSGASGETQYFGPGTRLLVL.

This sequence joins TRBV6-4 and TRBJ2-2; D remains unclear. Trimming removed 2 bases from V and 6 bases from J, with 7 bases in between. Germline V gene sequence: CDR1 MRHNA, CDR2 SNTAGT. There are 13 residues in the CDR3. DNA for the CDR3: TGTGCCAGCAGTGACGGAGAAGCCGGGGAGCTGTTTTTT. Protein: CASSDGEAGELFF.